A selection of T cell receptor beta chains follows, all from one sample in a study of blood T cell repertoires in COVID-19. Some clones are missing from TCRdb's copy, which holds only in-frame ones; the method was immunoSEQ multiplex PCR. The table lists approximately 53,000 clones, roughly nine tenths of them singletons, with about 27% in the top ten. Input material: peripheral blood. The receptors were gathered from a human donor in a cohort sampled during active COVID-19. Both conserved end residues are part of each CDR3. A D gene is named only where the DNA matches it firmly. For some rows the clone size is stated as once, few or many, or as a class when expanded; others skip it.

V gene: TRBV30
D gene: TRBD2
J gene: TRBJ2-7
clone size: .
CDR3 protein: CAWSLGGEGYEQYF
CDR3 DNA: TGTGCCTGGAGTCTCGGAGGGGAGGGATACGAGCAGTACTTC

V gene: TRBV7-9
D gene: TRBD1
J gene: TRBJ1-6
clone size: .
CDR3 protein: CASRGTGSNNSPLHF
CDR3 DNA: TGTGCCAGCCGGGGGACAGGGTCAAATAATTCACCCCTCCACTTT

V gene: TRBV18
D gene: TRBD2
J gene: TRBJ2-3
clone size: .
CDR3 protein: CASSPAGVNTDTQYF
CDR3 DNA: TGTGCCAGCTCACCAGCGGGAGTGAACACAGATACGCAGTATTTT

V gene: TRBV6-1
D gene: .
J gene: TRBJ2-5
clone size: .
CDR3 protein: CASSANRGLSQETQYF
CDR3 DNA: TGTGCCAGCAGTGCCAACAGGGGACTTTCCCAAGAGACCCAGTACTTC

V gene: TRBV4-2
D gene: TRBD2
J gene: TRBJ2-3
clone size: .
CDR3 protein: CASSQESSGGADTQYF
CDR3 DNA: TGTGCCAGCAGCCAAGAAAGCAGCGGGGGGGCAGATACGCAGTATTTT

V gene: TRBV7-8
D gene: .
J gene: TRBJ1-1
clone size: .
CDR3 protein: CASSLVQGNTEAFF
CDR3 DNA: TGTGCCAGCAGCTTAGTCCAGGGTAACACTGAAGCTTTCTTT

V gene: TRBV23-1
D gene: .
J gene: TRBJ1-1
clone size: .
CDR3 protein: CASSQSGRGSEHTEAFF
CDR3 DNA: TGCGCCAGCAGTCAATCTGGCAGGGGCTCGGAACATACTGAAGCTTTCTTT

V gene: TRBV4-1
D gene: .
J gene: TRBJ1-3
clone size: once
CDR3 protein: CASSQTAISGNTIYF
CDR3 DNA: TGCGCCAGCAGCCAAACAGCCATCTCTGGAAACACCATATATTTT

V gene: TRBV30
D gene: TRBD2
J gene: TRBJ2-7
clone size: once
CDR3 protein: CAWRKAGSSYEQYF
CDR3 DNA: TGTGCCTGGAGGAAAGCGGGGAGCTCCTACGAGCAGTACTTC

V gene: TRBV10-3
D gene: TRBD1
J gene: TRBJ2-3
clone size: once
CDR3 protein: CAISEGQGRTDTQYF
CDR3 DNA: TGTGCCATCAGCGAGGGACAGGGGCGCACAGATACGCAGTATTTT

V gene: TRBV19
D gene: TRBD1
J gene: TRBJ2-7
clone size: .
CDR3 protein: CASSIGTGAGEQYF
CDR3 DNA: TGTGCCAGTAGTATCGGGACAGGGGCGGGGGAGCAGTACTTC

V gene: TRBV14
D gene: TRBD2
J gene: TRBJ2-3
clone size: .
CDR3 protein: CASSLRGGSTDTQYF
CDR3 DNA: TGTGCCAGCAGCCTACGCGGGGGAAGCACAGATACGCAGTATTTT

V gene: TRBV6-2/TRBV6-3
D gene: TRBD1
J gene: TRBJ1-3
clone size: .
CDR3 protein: CASSYVSRQGGGNTIYF
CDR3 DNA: TGTGCCAGCAGTTACGTCTCCCGGCAGGGGGGCGGAAACACCATATATTTT

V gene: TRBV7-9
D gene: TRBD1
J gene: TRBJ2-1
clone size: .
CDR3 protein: CASSRGQGGNEQFF
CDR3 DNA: TGTGCCAGCAGCCGGGGACAGGGGGGAAATGAGCAGTTCTTC

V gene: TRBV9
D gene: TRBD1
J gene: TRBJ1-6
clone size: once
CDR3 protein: CASSPTGGAGSYNSPLHF
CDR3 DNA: TGTGCCAGCAGCCCTACAGGGGGAGCAGGCTCCTATAATTCACCCCTCCACTTT

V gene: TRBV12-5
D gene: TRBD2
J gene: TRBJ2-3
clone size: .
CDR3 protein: CASGLVLGLAGGTPSTDTQYF
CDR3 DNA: TGTGCTAGTGGTTTGGTACTGGGACTAGCGGGGGGTACACCTAGCACAGATACGCAGTATTTT

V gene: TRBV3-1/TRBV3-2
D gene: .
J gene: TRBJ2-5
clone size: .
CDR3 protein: CASSQDIGRDSTQYF
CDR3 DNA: TGTGCCAGCAGCCAAGATATTGGCAGGGACTCAACCCAGTACTTC

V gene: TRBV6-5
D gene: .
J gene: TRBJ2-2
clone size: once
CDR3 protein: CASSYGRTNTGELFF
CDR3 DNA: TGTGCCAGCAGTTATGGCAGGACAAACACCGGGGAGCTGTTTTTT

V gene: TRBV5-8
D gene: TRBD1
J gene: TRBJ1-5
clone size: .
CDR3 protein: CASGSGTGYNQPQHF
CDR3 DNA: TGTGCCAGCGGTTCTGGGACAGGGTATAACCAGCCCCAGCATTTT

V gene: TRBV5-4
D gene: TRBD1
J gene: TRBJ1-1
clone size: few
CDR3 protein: CASREETGVITEAFF
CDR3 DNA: TGTGCCAGCAGGGAGGAGACAGGGGTGATCACTGAAGCTTTCTTT

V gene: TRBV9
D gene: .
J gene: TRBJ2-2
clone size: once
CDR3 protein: CASSVEGMGADTGELFF
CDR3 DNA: TGTGCCAGCAGCGTAGAGGGAATGGGGGCGGACACCGGGGAGCTGTTTTTT

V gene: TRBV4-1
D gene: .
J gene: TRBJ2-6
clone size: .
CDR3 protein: CASSQDPEGAGANVLTF
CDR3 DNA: TGCGCCAGCAGCCAAGATCCGGAGGGTGCTGGGGCCAACGTCCTGACTTTC

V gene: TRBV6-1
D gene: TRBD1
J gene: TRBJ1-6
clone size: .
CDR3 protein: CASSELGTGASPLHF
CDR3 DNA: TGTGCCAGCAGTGAATTAGGGACAGGGGCTTCACCCCTCCACTTT

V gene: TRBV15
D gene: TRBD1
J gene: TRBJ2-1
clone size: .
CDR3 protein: CATSRETGGSLYNEQFF
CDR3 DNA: TGTGCCACCAGCAGAGAGACAGGGGGAAGCTTATACAATGAGCAGTTCTTC

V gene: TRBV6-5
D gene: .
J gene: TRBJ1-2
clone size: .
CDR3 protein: CASSWGVKDGYTF
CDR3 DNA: TGTGCCAGCTCCTGGGGGGTGAAGGATGGCTACACCTTC

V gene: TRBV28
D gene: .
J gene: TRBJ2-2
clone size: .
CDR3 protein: CASTGQGSFTGELFF
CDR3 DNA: TGTGCCAGCACCGGCCAGGGAAGTTTCACCGGGGAGCTGTTTTTT

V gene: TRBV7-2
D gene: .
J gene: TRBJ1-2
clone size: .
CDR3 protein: CASSLDAGMNYGYTF
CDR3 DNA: TGTGCCAGCAGCTTAGATGCAGGGATGAACTATGGCTACACCTTC

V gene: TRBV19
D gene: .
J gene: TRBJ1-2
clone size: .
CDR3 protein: CASNLGTIYGYTF
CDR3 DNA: TGTGCCAGTAACCTCGGGACAATCTATGGCTACACCTTC

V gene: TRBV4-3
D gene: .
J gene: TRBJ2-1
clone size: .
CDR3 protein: CASSQEGEDTNEQFF
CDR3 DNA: TGCGCCAGCAGCCAAGAGGGGGAGGATACCAATGAGCAGTTCTTC

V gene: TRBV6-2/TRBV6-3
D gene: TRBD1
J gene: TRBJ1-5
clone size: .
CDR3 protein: CASSRTGGQPQHF
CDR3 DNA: TGTGCCAGCAGTCGGACAGGGGGACAGCCCCAGCATTTT

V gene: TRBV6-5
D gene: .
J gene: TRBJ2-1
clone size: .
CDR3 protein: CASSRESSSYNEQFF
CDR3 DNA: TGTGCCAGCAGTCGCGAGTCTAGCTCCTACAATGAGCAGTTCTTC

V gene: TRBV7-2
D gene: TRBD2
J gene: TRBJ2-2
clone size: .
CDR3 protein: CASSLTPGGANTGELFF
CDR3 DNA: TGTGCCAGCAGCTTAACCCCGGGGGGAGCGAACACCGGGGAGCTGTTTTTT

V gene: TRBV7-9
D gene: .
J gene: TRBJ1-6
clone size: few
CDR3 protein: CASSSALTGVLHF
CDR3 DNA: TGTGCCAGCAGCTCCGCATTGACAGGCGTCCTCCACTTT

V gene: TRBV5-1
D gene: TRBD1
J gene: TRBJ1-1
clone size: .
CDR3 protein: CASANGPQGGLMNTEAFF
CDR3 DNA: TGCGCCAGCGCCAACGGCCCCCAGGGGGGACTCATGAACACTGAAGCTTTCTTT

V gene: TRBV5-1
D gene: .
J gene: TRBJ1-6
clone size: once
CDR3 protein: CASSLEGANSPLHF
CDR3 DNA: TGCGCCAGCAGCTTGGAAGGGGCTAATTCACCCCTCCACTTT

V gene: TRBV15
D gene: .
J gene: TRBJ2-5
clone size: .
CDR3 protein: CATSRESQGQETQYF
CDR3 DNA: TGTGCCACCAGCAGAGAATCCCAGGGCCAAGAGACCCAGTACTTC

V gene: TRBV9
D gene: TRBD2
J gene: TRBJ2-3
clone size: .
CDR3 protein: CASSVGSGSFTDTQYF
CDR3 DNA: TGTGCCAGCAGCGTAGGTAGCGGGAGTTTCACAGATACGCAGTATTTT

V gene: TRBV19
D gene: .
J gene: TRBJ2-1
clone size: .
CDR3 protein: CASSIEGNPYNEQFF
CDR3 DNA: TGTGCCAGTAGTATAGAGGGCAATCCCTACAATGAGCAGTTCTTC

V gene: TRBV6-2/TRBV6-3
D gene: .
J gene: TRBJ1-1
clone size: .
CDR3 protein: CASSSVNTEAFF
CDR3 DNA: TGTGCCAGCAGTTCGGTGAACACTGAAGCTTTCTTT

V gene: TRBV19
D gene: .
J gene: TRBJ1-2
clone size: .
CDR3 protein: CASSIATTDGYTF
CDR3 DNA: TGTGCCAGTAGTATAGCGACAACCGATGGCTACACCTTC

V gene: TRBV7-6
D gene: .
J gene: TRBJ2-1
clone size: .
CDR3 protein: CASSFAGTPYNEQFF
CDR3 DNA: TGTGCCAGCAGCTTCGCGGGTACCCCCTACAATGAGCAGTTCTTC

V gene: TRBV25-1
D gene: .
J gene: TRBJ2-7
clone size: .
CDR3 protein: CASSVQLSYEQYF
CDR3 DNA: TGTGCCAGCAGTGTACAGCTATCCTACGAGCAGTACTTC

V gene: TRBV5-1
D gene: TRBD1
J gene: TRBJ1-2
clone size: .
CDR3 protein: CASSFPPGIGGDYGYTF
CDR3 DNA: TGCGCCAGCAGCTTCCCCCCGGGGATAGGGGGCGACTATGGCTACACCTTC

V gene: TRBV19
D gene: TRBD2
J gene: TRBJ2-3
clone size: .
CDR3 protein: CASSPGLAGGDTQYF
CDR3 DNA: TGTGCCAGTAGTCCCGGACTAGCGGGAGGAGATACGCAGTATTTT